This T cell receptor (beta chain) was profiled in a study of blood T cell repertoires in COVID-19 (dated by TCRdb to the early 2020s). General notes on the study: Samples covering the acute and convalescent phases of COVID-19 were provided by collaborators in the United States, Italy and Spain. Where available, HLA class I and class II types were obtained from metadata supplied by the sample provider rather than from assay-based typing. Nearly every sample came with metadata listing a de-identified subject ID, COVID-19 status, age in years and sex. The material from the prospective study consisted of cDNA or gDNA derived from T cells, B-cell-depleted T cells, or PBMCs. The repertoires were released in a freely available public database intended as a resource for research on the immune response to SARS-CoV-2. Deeply sampled blood TCRbeta repertoires from subjects exposed to, actively infected with, or recovered from COVID-19 were included in the dataset. The samples were drawn from the first 160 participants of the ongoing ImmuneRACE study and from more than 1,000 subjects provided by 6 global collaborators. The investigation overall reported the following: Clinical and demographic metadata were provided uncurated, with the amount varying by source and participant.

In the case of this clone: This clone's antigen is unknown. Base qualities were left out, and no much larger clone turns up one base away.

Enrolling through a virtual design, the prospective study's participants ranged in age from about 18 to 100 years and lived across more than 20 United States geographic areas. To assign participants to cohorts, the prospective study relied on clinical history that participants themselves reported in a screening survey and a study questionnaire. Recovered participants in ImmuneRACE Cohort 3 were defined as having two consecutive negative NP/OP PCR tests, clearance from a healthcare professional, or resolution of symptoms. Mobile phlebotomists in the prospective study collected whole blood, serum and a nasopharyngeal or oropharyngeal swab from every participant. Participants in the prospective study had the option to provide additional blood draws and questionnaires over a 2-month period. Prospective study blood samples were shipped either frozen or at room temperature before DNA extraction. Reading the germline V gene gives CDR1 MDHEN and CDR2 SYDVKM. V sheds 6 bases and J sheds 11 bases, leaving 27 bases between their ends. The CDR3 starts with the cysteine, ends with the phenylalanine, and has 16 residues. Left in the record is the CDR3 DNA by itself, 48 bases read in frame from the first base.

TCRbeta CDR3 regions were amplified from genomic DNA using the immunoSEQ Assay, a bias-controlled multiplex PCR. The authors' pipeline ran thus. Within the assay, amplification of reference gene primers was used to estimate how many nucleated cells each sample contained. Sequence reads were collapsed and filtered to measure the absolute abundance of every unique TCRbeta CDR3 rearrangement. For each sample, productive Simpson clonality was calculated by taking the square root of Simpson's diversity index across productive rearrangements. This immuneACCESS table, as held by TCRdb, lists in-frame sequences with V and J called but not all clones. Of the missing ones, under half trace to an unresolved V gene in checked studies; the others have no known cause. V, J and clone size are those of that table, while D and trimming were read from the DNA. This sample lists 300,000 to 350,000 clones; nearly 90% were detected once. Roughly a tenth of the sample comes from the top ten.

The source material was PBMCs or T cells enriched from blood (not recorded which). The chain employs TRBV28 and TRBJ2-3, and possibly TRBD1, on 6 matching bases. This clonotype was sampled from a young woman who had recovered from COVID-19. The CDR3 has the sequence CASSLTPGATREEQYF. Here is the DNA: TGTGCCAGCAGCCTGACTCCAGGGGCAACCCGCGAGGAGCAGTATTTT.